The 20 T cell receptor beta chains listed next were all sequenced from one sample in a study of cytomegalovirus exposure and HLA in healthy donors. Primers included in the PCR were 60 Vbeta and 13 Jbeta primers. Generated by immunoSEQ multiplex PCR, the TCRdb table keeps only in-frame clones and is missing some. The table has over 150,000 clones, roughly 80% seen once. Sequencing used PBMCs. Receptors were obtained from a man younger than 45 in good health and CMV-seronegative.

This chain uses TRBV5-6 with TRBJ2-7; TRBD2 aligns across 13 bases. The J segment lost 4 bases and the V segment lost 4 bases, leaving 8 bases of the junction unmatched. The CDR3 is 16 residues long. The germline V gene has CDR1 SGHDT and CDR2 YYEEEE. The CDR3 is CASSPKLAGGRYEQYF. CDR3 coding DNA: TGTGCCAGCAGCCCGAAACTAGCGGGGGGGCGATACGAGCAGTACTTC. Variable domain in full (rest from reference TRBV5-6 and TRBJ2-7): DAGVTQSPTHLIKTRGQQVTLRCSPKSGHDTVSWYQQALGQGPQFIFQYYEEEERQRGNFPDRFSGHQFPNYSSELNVNALLLGDSALYLCASSPKLAGGRYEQYFGPGTRLTVT.

This clone was counted a single time. This chain connects TRBV9 to TRBJ2-2; TRBD2 aligns across 10 bases. CDR1 and CDR2 from the germline V gene are SGDLS and YYNGEE. The CDR3 runs 17 residues. V shed 0 bases and J 5 bases; nucleotides not matched to a gene: 7. The CDR3 sequence is CASSVASGGLQTGELFF. CDR3 nucleotides: TGTGCCAGCAGCGTAGCTAGCGGGGGCCTCCAGACCGGGGAGCTGTTTTTT.

This sequence joins TRBV5-4 and TRBJ1-1, with D unresolved. Trimming shortened V by 3 bases and J by 3 bases, and 9 bases separated the two germline ends. Germline CDR1 reads SGHNT; CDR2 reads YYREEE (reference sequence). The CDR3 length is 13 residues. DNA of the CDR3: TGTGCCAGCAGCTGGCGACGGGACACTGAAGCTTTCTTT. It specifies CASSWRRDTEAFF.

The J gene is TRBJ1-2, the V gene TRBV27; TRBD1 might be the D (6 bases). The V gene lost 0 bases and the J gene lost 6 bases, with 11 bases spanning the gap. The CDR3 totals 14 residues. The germline V gene has CDR1 MNHEY and CDR2 SMNVEV (reference sequence). CDR3 coding DNA: TGTGCCAGCAGTTTATCTCGGGGGGCACATGGCTACACCTTC. As protein: CASSLSRGAHGYTF.

The chain uses TRBV19 and TRBJ1-5; 12 bases map to TRBD1. This CDR3 contains 15 residues. The V and J ends lost 5 bases and 5 bases, in that order; junction bases with no gene match: 4. Germline assignment: CDR1 LNHDA and CDR2 SQIVND (reference sequence). CDR3 nucleotide sequence: TGTGCCAGTAGTGCGGGACAGGGGGCCTATCAGCCCCAGCATTTT. Its protein is CASSAGQGAYQPQHF.

This clone came up a few times. The chain employs TRBV13 and TRBJ1-4; a possible D gene is TRBD1 (5 bases). CDR1 and CDR2 (germline): PRHDT, FYEKMQ (reference sequence). This CDR3 contains 18 residues. Trimming took 4 bases from V and 7 from J, leaving 25 bases between them. CDR3 DNA: TGTGCCAGCAGCTCCGGAGGGGCGCGAGTCGCTGGAGGTGAAAAACTGTTTTTT. This encodes CASSSGGARVAGGEKLFF.

The rearrangement uses TRBV28 and TRBJ1-5, with TRBD1 matching over 7 bases. Losses at the gene ends were 10 bases for V and 5 bases for J; bases not matched to a gene: 8. Germline assignment: CDR1 MDHEN and CDR2 SYDVKM. This CDR3 has 13 residues. This chain's CDR3 is CATVQGRDQPQHF. In DNA form, the CDR3 reads TGTGCCACCGTACAGGGGCGGGATCAGCCCCAGCATTTT.

V and J are TRBV19 and TRBJ1-1; TRBD1 matches at 7 bases. Germline V gives CDR1 LNHDA, CDR2 SQIVND (reference sequence). Trimming cost V 0 bases and J 11 bases; bases outside gene matches: 9. The CDR3 has 14 amino acids. Here the CDR3 reads CASSIDRDSRRAFF. CDR3 sequence (DNA): TGTGCCAGTAGTATAGATCGGGACAGCCGTCGGGCTTTCTTT. Drawing the rest from reference TRBV19 and TRBJ1-1, the complete variable domain is DGGITQSPKYLFRKEGQNVTLSCEQNLNHDAMYWYRQDPGQGLRLIYYSQIVNDFQKGDIAEGYSVSREKKESFPLTVTSAQKNPTAFYLCASSIDRDSRRAFFGQGTRLTVV.

The chain has TRBV7-3 and TRBJ2-1, with D possibly matching TRBD2 (6 bases). Trimming removed 2 bases at V and 7 bases at J, with 15 bases between. CDR3 length: 15 amino acids. Per germline, CDR1 SGHTA and CDR2 FQGTGA. The CDR3 DNA reads as TGTGCCAGCAGCTTAGGAGGGGCCCGGAGGAATGAGCAGTTCTTC. Amino acids: CASSLGGARRNEQFF.

This sequence joins TRBV27 and TRBJ1-5; 8 bases align to TRBD1. V lost 4 bases to trimming and J lost 9 bases; unmatched junction nucleotides: 8. This CDR3 is 14 amino acids long. Germline CDR1 is MNHEY and CDR2 is SMNVEV (reference sequence). CDR3: CASSSGQALRPQHF. Here the CDR3 DNA reads TGTGCCAGCAGTTCGGGACAGGCCCTGAGGCCCCAGCATTTT.

V usage is TRBV27 and J usage is TRBJ2-1, with 9 bases aligning to TRBD1. Germline V CDR1 and CDR2: MNHEY, SMNVEV (reference sequence). This CDR3 comprises 18 residues. The V gene end was trimmed by 5 bases and the J gene end by 4 bases; junction bases not matched to a gene: 15. CDR3: CASSHFYGGTGRYNEQFF. The CDR3 nucleotides read TGTGCCAGCAGTCATTTTTATGGGGGGACAGGGAGATACAATGAGCAGTTCTTC.

V gene TRBV2 combines with J gene TRBJ2-3; no firm D call. The V gene lost 4 bases and the J gene lost 0 bases, with 11 bases spanning the gap. CDR3 length equals 15 residues. Germline V CDR1 and CDR2: SNHLY, FYNNEI. CDR3 protein: CASSGGTSSTDTQYF. CDR3 DNA sequence: TGTGCCAGCAGTGGAGGCACTTCTAGCACAGATACGCAGTATTTT.

The V gene is TRBV10-3, the J gene TRBJ2-7; D is possibly TRBD1 (6 bases). The CDR3 extends over 16 amino acids. V was pared by 3 bases and J by 5 bases, with 20 bases between. CDR1 ENHRY and CDR2 SYGVKD come from the germline V gene. CDR3 DNA: TGTGCCATCAGTGACAATTTAGGACAGCAGGGACACGAGCAGTACTTC. It translates to CAISDNLGQQGHEQYF.

V usage is TRBV29-1 and J usage is TRBJ1-2; D possibly corresponds to TRBD1 (5 bases). The germline gives CDR1 SQVTM, CDR2 ANQGSEA. CDR3 length: 14 amino acids. Trimming left V 4 bases short and J 4 bases short, with 16 bases between. The CDR3 bases are TGCAGCGTTGTATCAGGGAGGAAGAGCTATGGCTACACCTTC. Translated, it gives CSVVSGRKSYGYTF.

This clone was seen more than once but under ten times. This CDR3 reads CASSWPSNEQYF. The CDR3 DNA sequence: TGCGCCAGCAGCTGGCCTTCGAACGAGCAGTACTTC. The rearrangement joins TRBV5-1 to TRBJ2-7; D gene unclear. Germline V gene data show CDR1 as SGHRS and CDR2 as YFSETQ. V shed 3 bases and J shed 5 bases, with 9 bases lying between them. The CDR3 consists of 12 residues. Based on the CDR3 plus reference TRBV5-1 and TRBJ2-7, the full variable domain is KAGVTQTPRYLIKTRGQQVTLSCSPISGHRSVSWYQQTPGQGLQFLFEYFSETQRNKGNFPGRFSGRQFSNSRSEMNVSTLELGDSALYLCASSWPSNEQYFGPGTRLTVT.

This sequence joins TRBV7-2 and TRBJ1-1; D call uncertain. Germline CDR1 is SGHTA and CDR2 is FQGNSA. The CDR3 consists of 15 residues. V was trimmed by 0 bases and J by 0 bases, leaving 8 bases between them. The CDR3 here is CASSLAGGMNTEAFF. The CDR3 DNA sequence: TGTGCCAGCAGCTTAGCGGGAGGTATGAACACTGAAGCTTTCTTT. Supplemented by reference TRBV7-2 and TRBJ1-1, the full variable domain reads GAGVSQSPSNKVTEKGKDVELRCDPISGHTALYWYRQSLGQGLEFLIYFQGNSAPDKSGLPSDRFSAERTGGSVSTLTIQRTQQEDSAVYLCASSLAGGMNTEAFFGQGTRLTVV.

CDR3 sequence reads: CASSDWTETYF. In DNA form, the CDR3 reads TGTGCCAGCAGTGACTGGACAGAGACGTACTTC. The gene calls are TRBV6-1 and TRBJ2-5, with D perhaps TRBD1 (6 bases). Per the germline V gene, CDR1 is MNHNS and CDR2 is SASEGT. The CDR3 consists of 11 residues. The ends were cut back, 3 bases at V and 13 bases at J, with 12 bases in the middle.

This chain connects TRBV5-3 to TRBJ1-4; D is ambiguous. TRBV5-3 is an ORF; its function is uncertain. There are 14 residues in the CDR3. The V gene lost 4 bases and the J gene lost 5 bases, with 12 bases spanning the gap. Written as DNA, the CDR3 is TGTGCCAGAAGCACCGGTTCACGGAATGAAAAACTGTTTTTT. Translation gives CARSTGSRNEKLFF.

This clone was seen only a few times. The V gene is TRBV10-3, the J gene TRBJ2-3; TRBD2 matches 12 bases. CDR1 ENHRY and CDR2 SYGVKD come from the germline V gene. The CDR3 length is 19 residues. V shed 4 bases, J shed 0 bases, and the junction held 11 bases outside the gene matches. This CDR3 is CAISGPSGRAPSSTDTQYF. In DNA, the CDR3 is TGTGCCATCAGTGGGCCTAGCGGGAGGGCCCCATCTAGCACAGATACGCAGTATTTT.

This clone was observed a handful of times. V and J are TRBV7-3 and TRBJ1-1; unclear D gene. The CDR3 extends over 13 amino acids. Trimming pared 2 bases from V and 2 bases from J, leaving 6 bases between. CDR1 and CDR2 from the germline V gene are SGHTA and FQGTGA. The chain's CDR3 is CASSLFTNTEAFF. CDR3 bases: TGTGCCAGCAGCTTATTTACTAACACTGAAGCTTTCTTT.